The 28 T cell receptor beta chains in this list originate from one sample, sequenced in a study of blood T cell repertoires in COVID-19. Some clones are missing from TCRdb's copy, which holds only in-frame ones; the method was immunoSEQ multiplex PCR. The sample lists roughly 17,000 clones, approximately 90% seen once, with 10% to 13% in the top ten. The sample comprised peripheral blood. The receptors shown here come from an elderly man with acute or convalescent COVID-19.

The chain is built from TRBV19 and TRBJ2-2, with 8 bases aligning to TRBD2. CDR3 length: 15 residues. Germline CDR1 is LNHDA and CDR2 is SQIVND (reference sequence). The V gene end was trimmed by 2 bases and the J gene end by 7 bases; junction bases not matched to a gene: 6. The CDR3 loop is CASSITQRGIGELFF. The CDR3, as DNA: TGTGCCAGTAGTATAACTCAGCGGGGGATCGGGGAGCTGTTTTTT.

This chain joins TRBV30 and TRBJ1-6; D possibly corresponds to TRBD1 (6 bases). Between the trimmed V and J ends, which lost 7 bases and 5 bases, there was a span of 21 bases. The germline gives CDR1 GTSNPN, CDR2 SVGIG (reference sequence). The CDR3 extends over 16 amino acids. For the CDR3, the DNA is TGTGCCTTGCGTAGGGGATCCGGGACAAATAATTCACCCCTCCACTTT. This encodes CALRRGSGTNNSPLHF.

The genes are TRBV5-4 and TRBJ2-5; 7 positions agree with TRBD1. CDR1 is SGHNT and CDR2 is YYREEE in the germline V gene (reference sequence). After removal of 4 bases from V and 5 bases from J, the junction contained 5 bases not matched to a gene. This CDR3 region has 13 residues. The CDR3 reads CASSTRQGETQYF. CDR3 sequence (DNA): TGTGCCAGCAGCACCCGACAGGGCGAGACCCAGTACTTC.

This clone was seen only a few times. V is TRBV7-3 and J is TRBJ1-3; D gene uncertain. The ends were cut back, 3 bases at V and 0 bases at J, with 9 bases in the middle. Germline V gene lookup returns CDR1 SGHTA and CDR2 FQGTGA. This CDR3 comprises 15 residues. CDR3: CASSLSPGSGNTIYF. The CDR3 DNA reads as TGTGCCAGCAGCTTGTCCCCGGGCTCTGGAAACACCATATATTTT.

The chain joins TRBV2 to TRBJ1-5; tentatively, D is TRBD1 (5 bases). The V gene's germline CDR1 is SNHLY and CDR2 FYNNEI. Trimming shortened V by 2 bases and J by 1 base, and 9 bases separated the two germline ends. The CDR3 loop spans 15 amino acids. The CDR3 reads CASSERGLSNQPQHF. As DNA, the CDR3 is TGTGCCAGCAGTGAAAGGGGCTTAAGCAATCAGCCCCAGCATTTT.

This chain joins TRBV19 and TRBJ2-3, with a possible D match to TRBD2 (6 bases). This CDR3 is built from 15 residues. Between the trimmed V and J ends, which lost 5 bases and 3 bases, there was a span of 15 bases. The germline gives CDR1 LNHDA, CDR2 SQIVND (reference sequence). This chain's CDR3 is CASSLIAVPTDTQYF. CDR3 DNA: TGTGCCAGTAGTTTAATAGCGGTACCTACAGATACGCAGTATTTT.

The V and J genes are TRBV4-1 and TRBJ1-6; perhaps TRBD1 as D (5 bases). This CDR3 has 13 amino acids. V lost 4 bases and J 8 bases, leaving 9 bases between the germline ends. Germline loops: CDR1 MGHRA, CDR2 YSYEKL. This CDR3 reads CASSPRDDSPLHF. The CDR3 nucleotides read TGCGCCAGCAGCCCCAGGGATGATTCACCCCTCCACTTT.

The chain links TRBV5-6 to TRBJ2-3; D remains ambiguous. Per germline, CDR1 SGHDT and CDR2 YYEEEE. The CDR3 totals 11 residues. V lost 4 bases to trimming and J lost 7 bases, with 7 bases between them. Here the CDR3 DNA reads TGTGCCAGCAGCCAAAGCAATACGCAGTATTTT. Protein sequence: CASSQSNTQYF.

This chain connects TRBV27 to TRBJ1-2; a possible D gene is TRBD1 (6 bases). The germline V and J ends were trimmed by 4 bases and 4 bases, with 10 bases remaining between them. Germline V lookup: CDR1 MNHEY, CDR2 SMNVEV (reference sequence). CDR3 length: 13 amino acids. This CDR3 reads CASSSSDSYGYTF. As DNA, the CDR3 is TGTGCCAGCAGTTCCTCGGACAGCTATGGCTACACCTTC.

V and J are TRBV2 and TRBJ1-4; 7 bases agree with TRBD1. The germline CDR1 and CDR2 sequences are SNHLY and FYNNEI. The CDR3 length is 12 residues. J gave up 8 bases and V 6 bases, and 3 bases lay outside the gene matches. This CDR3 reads CASRGTDEKLFF. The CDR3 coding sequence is TGTGCCAGCAGAGGGACAGACGAAAAACTGTTTTTT.

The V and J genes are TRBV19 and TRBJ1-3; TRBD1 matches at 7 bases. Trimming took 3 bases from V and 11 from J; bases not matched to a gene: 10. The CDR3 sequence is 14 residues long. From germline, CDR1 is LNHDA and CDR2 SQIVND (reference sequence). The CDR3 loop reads CASSMGQPALAIYF. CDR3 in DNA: TGTGCCAGTAGTATGGGACAGCCCGCGCTGGCCATATATTTT.

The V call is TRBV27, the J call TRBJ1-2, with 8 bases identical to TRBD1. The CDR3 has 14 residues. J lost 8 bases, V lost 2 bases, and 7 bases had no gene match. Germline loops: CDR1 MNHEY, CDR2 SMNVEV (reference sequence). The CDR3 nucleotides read TGTGCCAGCAGTTTAGGGCAGGGGGCATGGGGCTACACCTTC. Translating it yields CASSLGQGAWGYTF.

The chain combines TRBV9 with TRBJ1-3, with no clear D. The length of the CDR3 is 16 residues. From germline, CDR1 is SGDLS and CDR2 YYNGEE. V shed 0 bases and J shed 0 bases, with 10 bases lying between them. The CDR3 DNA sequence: TGTGCCAGCAGCGTAGGAATCCACAACTCTGGAAACACCATATATTTT. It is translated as CASSVGIHNSGNTIYF.

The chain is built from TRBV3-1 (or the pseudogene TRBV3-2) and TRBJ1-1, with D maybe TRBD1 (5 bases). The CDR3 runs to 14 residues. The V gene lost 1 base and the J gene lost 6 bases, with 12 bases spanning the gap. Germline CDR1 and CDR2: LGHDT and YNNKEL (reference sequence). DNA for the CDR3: TGTGCCAGCAGCCAAGGGGGGGTTGGCGCTGAAGCTTTCTTT. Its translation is CASSQGGVGAEAFF.

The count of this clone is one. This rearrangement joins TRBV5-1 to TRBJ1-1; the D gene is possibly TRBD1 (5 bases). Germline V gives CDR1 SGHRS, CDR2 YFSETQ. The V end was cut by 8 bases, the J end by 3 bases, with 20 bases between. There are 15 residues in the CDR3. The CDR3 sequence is CASQPAGRQDTEAFF. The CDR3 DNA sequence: TGCGCCAGTCAACCGGCAGGGCGCCAAGACACTGAAGCTTTCTTT.

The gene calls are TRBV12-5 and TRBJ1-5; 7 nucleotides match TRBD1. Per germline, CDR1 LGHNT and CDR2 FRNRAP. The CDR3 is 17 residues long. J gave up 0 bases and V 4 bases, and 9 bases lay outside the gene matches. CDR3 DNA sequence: TGTGCTAGTGGTTGGGACAGCTTAATCTATAGCAATCAGCCCCAGCATTTT. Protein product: CASGWDSLIYSNQPQHF.

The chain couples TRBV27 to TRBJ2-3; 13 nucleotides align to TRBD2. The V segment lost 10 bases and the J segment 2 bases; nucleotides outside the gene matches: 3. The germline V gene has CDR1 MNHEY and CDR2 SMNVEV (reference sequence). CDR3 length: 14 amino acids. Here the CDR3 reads CATGTSGDTDTQYF. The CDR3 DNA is TGTGCCACCGGGACTAGCGGGGACACAGATACGCAGTATTTT.

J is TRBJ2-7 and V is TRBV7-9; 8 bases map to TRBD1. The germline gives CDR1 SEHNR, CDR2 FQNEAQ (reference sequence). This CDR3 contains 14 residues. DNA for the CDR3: TGTGCCAGCAGCTCCCCTCCGGGACAGGCAACACCGGTCGTC. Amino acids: CASSSPPGQATPVV.

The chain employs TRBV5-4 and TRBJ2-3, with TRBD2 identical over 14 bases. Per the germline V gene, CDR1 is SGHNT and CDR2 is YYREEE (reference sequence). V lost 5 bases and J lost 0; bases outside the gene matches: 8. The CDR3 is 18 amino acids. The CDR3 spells CASSSGLAGGTSTDTQYF. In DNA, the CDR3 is TGTGCCAGCAGTTCCGGACTAGCGGGGGGTACTAGCACAGATACGCAGTATTTT.

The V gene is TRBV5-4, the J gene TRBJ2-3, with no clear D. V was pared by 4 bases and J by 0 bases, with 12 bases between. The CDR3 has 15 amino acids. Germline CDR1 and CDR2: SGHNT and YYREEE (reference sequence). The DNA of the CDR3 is TGTGCCAGCAGCCCCGACTCCGGCAGCACAGATACGCAGTATTTT. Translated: CASSPDSGSTDTQYF. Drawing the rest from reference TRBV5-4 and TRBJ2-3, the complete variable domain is ETGVTQSPTHLIKTRGQQVTLRCSSQSGHNTVSWYQQALGQGPQFIFQYYREEENGRGNFPPRFSGLQFPNYSSELNVNALELDDSALYLCASSPDSGSTDTQYFGPGTRLTVL.

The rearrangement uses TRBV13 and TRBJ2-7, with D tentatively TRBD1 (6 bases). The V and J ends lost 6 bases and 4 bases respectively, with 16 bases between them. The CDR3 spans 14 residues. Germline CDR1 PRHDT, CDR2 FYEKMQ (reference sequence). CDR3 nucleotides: TGTGCCAGCAGTTTAAGGGGGTCCCGGTACGAGCAGTACTTC. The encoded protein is CASSLRGSRYEQYF.

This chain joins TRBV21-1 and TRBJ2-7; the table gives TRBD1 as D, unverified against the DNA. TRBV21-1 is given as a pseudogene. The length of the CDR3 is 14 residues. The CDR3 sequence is CASSKAPGAYEQYF. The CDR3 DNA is TGTGCCAGCAGCAAAGCGCCAGGGGCCTACGAGCAGTACTTC.

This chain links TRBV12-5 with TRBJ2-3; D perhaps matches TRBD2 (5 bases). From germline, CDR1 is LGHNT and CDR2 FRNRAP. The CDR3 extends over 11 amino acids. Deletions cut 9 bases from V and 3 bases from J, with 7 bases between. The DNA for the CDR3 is TGTGCTAGCGGGGTGACAGATACGCAGTATTTT. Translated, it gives CASGVTDTQYF.

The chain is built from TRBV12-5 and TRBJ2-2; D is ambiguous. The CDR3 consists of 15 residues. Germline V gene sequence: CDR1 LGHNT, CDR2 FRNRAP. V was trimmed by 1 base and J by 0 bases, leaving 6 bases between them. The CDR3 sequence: CASGLGQANTGELFF. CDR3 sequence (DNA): TGTGCTAGTGGTTTGGGCCAGGCGAACACCGGGGAGCTGTTTTTT.

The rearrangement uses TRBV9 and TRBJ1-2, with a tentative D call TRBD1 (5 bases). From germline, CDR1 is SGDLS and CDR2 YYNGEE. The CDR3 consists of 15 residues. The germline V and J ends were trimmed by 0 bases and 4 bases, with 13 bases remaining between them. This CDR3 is CASSVEDMRGYGYTF. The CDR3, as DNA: TGTGCCAGCAGCGTAGAGGACATGAGAGGCTATGGCTACACCTTC. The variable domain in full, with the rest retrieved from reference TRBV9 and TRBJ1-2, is DSGVTQTPKHLITATGQRVTLRCSPRSGDLSVYWYQQSLDQGLQFLIQYYNGEERAKGNILERFSAQQFPDLHSELNLSSLELGDSALYFCASSVEDMRGYGYTFGSGTRLTVV.

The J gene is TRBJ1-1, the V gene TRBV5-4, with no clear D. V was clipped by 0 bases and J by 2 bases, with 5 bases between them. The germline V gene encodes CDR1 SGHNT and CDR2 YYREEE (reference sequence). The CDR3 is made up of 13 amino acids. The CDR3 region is CASSLGGNTEAFF. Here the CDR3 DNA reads TGTGCCAGCAGCTTGGGAGGAAACACTGAAGCTTTCTTT.

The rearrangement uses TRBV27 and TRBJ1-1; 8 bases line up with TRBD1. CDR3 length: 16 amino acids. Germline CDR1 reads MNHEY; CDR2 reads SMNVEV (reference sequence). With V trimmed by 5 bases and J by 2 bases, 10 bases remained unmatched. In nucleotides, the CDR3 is TGTGCCAGCAGTCCCTACCTCGGACAGGGCAACACTGAAGCTTTCTTT. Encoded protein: CASSPYLGQGNTEAFF.

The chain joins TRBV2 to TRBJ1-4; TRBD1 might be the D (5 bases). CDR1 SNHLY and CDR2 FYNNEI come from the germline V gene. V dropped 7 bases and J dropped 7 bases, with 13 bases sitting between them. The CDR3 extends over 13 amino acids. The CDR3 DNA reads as TGTGCCAGCACAGGGCAGGGAGGTGAAAAACTGTTTTTT. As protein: CASTGQGGEKLFF.